These T cell receptor beta chains were read from a single sample in a study of T cell clonotyping in hematopoietic cell transplantation. Libraries were prepared by immunoSEQ multiplex PCR; TCRdb keeps only in-frame clonotypes and omits some of them. The data show roughly 2,200 clones, roughly 89% seen once. What was sequenced was peripheral blood mononuclear cells. The receptors stem from a man aged 35 to 55 in good health. Some clones in this sample may be carry-over from other donors' samples. The CDR3 runs from the conserved cysteine through the conserved F or W. The D gene is left open where the match is weak. Not all rows give a size; the values are once, few, many and, for expanded clones, a class.

clone size | J gene | CDR3 length | D gene | V gene | CDR3 DNA | CDR3 protein
NA | TRBJ2-1 | 17 | NA | TRBV27 | TGTGCCAGCAGTTTATTCCCGCCGGAGAGCTCCTACAATGAGCAGTTCTTC | CASSLFPPESSYNEQFF
NA | TRBJ1-1 | 16 | TRBD1 | TRBV5-1 | TGCGCCAGCAGCCCGGGACAGGGTTGGATGAACACTGAAGCTTTCTTT | CASSPGQGWMNTEAFF
once | TRBJ2-3 | 16 | TRBD1 | TRBV5-1 | TGCGCCAGCAGCTTGTCTACGGGACAGCCCACAGATACGCAGTATTTT | CASSLSTGQPTDTQYF
NA | TRBJ2-7 | 14 | TRBD1 | TRBV7-2 | TGTGCCAGCAGCTCGGGACAGAACTCCTACGAGCAGTACTTC | CASSSGQNSYEQYF
NA | TRBJ2-6 | 14 | NA | TRBV11-3 | TGTGCCAGCAGCCCCGAGACTCAAACTAACGTCCTGACTTTC | CASSPETQTNVLTF
few | TRBJ1-2 | 15 | TRBD1 | TRBV5-5 | TGTGCCAGCAGCACCAACCCGGGACAGGGCTATGGCTACACCTTC | CASSTNPGQGYGYTF
few | TRBJ2-5 | 11 | NA | TRBV2 | TGTGCCAGCCAATTTGTGGAGACCCAGTACTTC | CASQFVETQYF
NA | TRBJ1-2 | 15 | NA | TRBV11-3 | TGTGCCAGCAGCTCTGGACAGACCGTAAGCTATGGCTACACCTTC | CASSSGQTVSYGYTF
NA | TRBJ2-2 | 13 | NA | TRBV7-3 | TGTGCCTCACGGGGGGCAAACACCGGGGAGCTGTTTTTT | CASRGANTGELFF
NA | TRBJ2-7 | 16 | NA | TRBV30 | TGTGCCTGGAGCCGATCACGACGGCAGGAAATCTACGAGCAGTACTTC | CAWSRSRRQEIYEQYF
NA | TRBJ1-2 | 13 | NA | TRBV9 | TGTGCCAGCAGCCCCCAGACGGACTATGGCTACACCTTC | CASSPQTDYGYTF
NA | TRBJ1-3 | 11 | NA | TRBV30 | TGTGCCTGGAGTAGGCCGGGATTCTTATATTTT | CAWSRPGFLYF
NA | TRBJ1-2 | 14 | NA | TRBV27 | TGTGCCAGCGGTAAAGGTCCTCCTGCCTATGGCTACACCTTC | CASGKGPPAYGYTF
NA | TRBJ1-2 | 14 | TRBD1 | TRBV4-3 | TGCGCCAGCAGCCGGGAGACAGGGATCTATGGCTACACCTTC | CASSRETGIYGYTF
NA | TRBJ1-2 | 13 | NA | TRBV7-2 | TGTGCCAGCAGCTCCGGCGGGGTGGAAGGCTACACCTTC | CASSSGGVEGYTF
NA | TRBJ1-2 | 14 | NA | TRBV11-2 | TGTGCCAGCAGCTTAGGTCTAGGGGTTTTGGACTCTCGCTTC | CASSLGLGVLDSRF
NA | TRBJ2-2 | 18 | TRBD2 | TRBV27 | TGTGCCAGCAGTTCCGTTTCTAGCGGGGGGACTAACACCGGGGAGCTGTTTTTT | CASSSVSSGGTNTGELFF
NA | TRBJ2-5 | 14 | TRBD2 | TRBV13 | TGTGCCAGCGGCCTCGCCAGCGGGGTTGAGACCCAGTACTTC | CASGLASGVETQYF
NA | TRBJ1-2 | 13 | NA | TRBV18 | TGTGCCAGCTCACCAGGCGGTAACTATGGCTACACCTTC | CASSPGGNYGYTF
NA | TRBJ1-1 | 16 | NA | TRBV7-2 | TGTGCCAGCAGCTCCTCCCCTGGGGCAGGGGTCACTGAAGCTTTCTTT | CASSSSPGAGVTEAFF
NA | TRBJ2-7 | 18 | NA | TRBV11-3 | TGTGCCAGCAGCTTAGAAAGCGGAGGGGGCCAGGGGACCTACGAGCAGTACTTC | CASSLESGGGQGTYEQYF
once | TRBJ2-1 | 15 | TRBD1 | TRBV18 | TGTGCCAGCTCACTAGGGACAGGCCGTGTGGGAGAGCAGTTCTTC | CASSLGTGRVGEQFF
NA | TRBJ2-3 | 15 | NA | TRBV9 | TGTGCCTCCGCGATTGGGACCCTTGAGGCAGATACGCAGTATTTT | CASAIGTLEADTQYF
once | TRBJ1-2 | 15 | NA | TRBV5-6 | TGTGCCAGCAGCTTGGCCGGGGGGACGGGCAAGGGCTACACCTTC | CASSLAGGTGKGYTF
NA | TRBJ1-1 | 14 | NA | TRBV6-4 | TGTGCCAGCAGTGACTCGAGCAGGGCCACTGAAGCTTTCTTT | CASSDSSRATEAFF
NA | TRBJ2-3 | 16 | TRBD2 | TRBV6-5 | TGTGCCAGCAGTTACTCATCACTAGCGGGCACAGATACGCAGTATTTT | CASSYSSLAGTDTQYF
NA | TRBJ2-2 | 14 | NA | TRBV27 | TGTGCCAGCAGTTTAGGGGCGGCCACCGGGGAGCTGTTTTTT | CASSLGAATGELFF
NA | TRBJ1-2 | 14 | TRBD1 | TRBV6-1 | TGTGCCAGCAGCCGGGACAGGTCCGGTTATGGCTACACCTTC | CASSRDRSGYGYTF
once | TRBJ1-2 | 15 | NA | TRBV5-6 | TGTGCCAGCAGCTTAGGAGCGGCCCCGGGCTATGGCTACACCTTC | CASSLGAAPGYGYTF
NA | TRBJ2-5 | 13 | NA | TRBV27 | TGTGCCAGCAGTCCGACGGGTTGGGAGACCCAGTACTTC | CASSPTGWETQYF
NA | TRBJ2-7 | 14 | TRBD1 | TRBV5-4 | TGTGCCAGCAGTTTGGACAGGGGATCCTACGAGCAGTACTTC | CASSLDRGSYEQYF
NA | TRBJ1-4 | 15 | NA | TRBV10-3 | TGTGCCATCAGTGAGTCTGTAGGGGTGGATGAAAAACTGTTTTTT | CAISESVGVDEKLFF
NA | TRBJ2-7 | 16 | TRBD1 | TRBV6-1 | TGTGCCAGCAGTGCCCTGGACGGGACAGGGCCCTACGAGCAGTACTTC | CASSALDGTGPYEQYF
NA | TRBJ2-1 | 13 | NA | TRBV5-5 | TGTGCCAGCAGCTTGGACAGCTACAATGAGCAGTTCTTC | CASSLDSYNEQFF
NA | TRBJ2-1 | 15 | NA | TRBV9 | TGTGCCAGCAGCGTAGCTTATTCTCCGACAGTTGAGCAGTTCTTC | CASSVAYSPTVEQFF
NA | TRBJ1-2 | 14 | NA | TRBV18 | TGTGCCAGCTCACCGGGACTTTCGTTTGACGGCTACACCTTC | CASSPGLSFDGYTF
once | TRBJ1-1 | 11 | NA | TRBV10-3 | TGTGCCATCAGTGGGGCGACTGAAGCTTTCTTT | CAISGATEAFF
few | TRBJ2-5 | 14 | NA | TRBV18 | TGTGCCAGCTCACCTGGCAGAGTAGCGGAGACCCAGTACTTC | CASSPGRVAETQYF
NA | TRBJ2-7 | 12 | TRBD1 | TRBV19 | TGTGCCAGTAGCCACACAGGGGATGAGCAGTACTTC | CASSHTGDEQYF
NA | TRBJ1-1 | 13 | NA | TRBV25-1 | TGTGCCAGCAGTTCGGGTAAAGGGACTGAAGCTTTCTTT | CASSSGKGTEAFF
NA | TRBJ1-1 | 16 | NA | TRBV9 | TGTGCCAGCAGCGTAGGCCAGGGGAATTTAAAGGCTGAAGCTTTCTTT | CASSVGQGNLKAEAFF
NA | TRBJ2-1 | 13 | NA | TRBV30 | TGTGCCTGGAGTGGGGGAGGACGAAATGAGCAGTTCTTC | CAWSGGGRNEQFF
NA | TRBJ2-7 | 11 | NA | TRBV7-9 | TGTGCCAGCAGCGAAGGGATATCGACGTACTTC | CASSEGISTYF
NA | TRBJ2-6 | 18 | NA | TRBV29-1 | TGCAGCGTTAAAGGTTGGGGTGCGGTAAGCTCTGGGGCCAACGTCCTGACTTTC | CSVKGWGAVSSGANVLTF